This TCR beta chain was identified during a study of somatic mutations in cytotoxic T cells in rheumatoid arthritis. TCRdb's table, derived via immunoSEQ multiplex PCR, lists solely in-frame clones and lacks some. The sample has 12,000 or so clones; about four fifths are singletons. This receptor was obtained from an older woman in good health. Sequencing was carried out using CD8+ T cells sorted from blood.

CDR3 nucleotide sequence: TGTGCCAGCAGTGAGAGGGATGGACAGGGGGACTACGAGCAGTACTTC. This sequence encodes CASSERDGQGDYEQYF. The V call is TRBV25-1, the J call TRBJ2-7; TRBD1 matches 10 bases. CDR3 length: 16 residues. V trimming: 3 bases; J trimming: 3 bases; junction bases outside the gene matches: 8. Germline CDR1 reads MGHDK; CDR2 reads SYGVNS.